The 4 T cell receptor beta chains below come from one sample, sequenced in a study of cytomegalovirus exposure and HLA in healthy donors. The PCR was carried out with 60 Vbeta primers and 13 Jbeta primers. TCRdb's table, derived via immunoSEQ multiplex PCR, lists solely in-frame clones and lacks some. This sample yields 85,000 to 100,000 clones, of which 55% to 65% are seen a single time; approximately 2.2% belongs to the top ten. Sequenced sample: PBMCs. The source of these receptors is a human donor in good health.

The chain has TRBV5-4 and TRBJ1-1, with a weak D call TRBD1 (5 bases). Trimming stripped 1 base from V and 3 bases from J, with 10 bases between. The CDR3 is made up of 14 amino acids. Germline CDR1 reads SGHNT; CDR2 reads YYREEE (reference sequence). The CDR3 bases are TGTGCCAGCAGCTTGAGGCCCAGGGACACTGAAGCTTTCTTT. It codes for CASSLRPRDTEAFF. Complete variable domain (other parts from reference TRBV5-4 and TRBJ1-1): ETGVTQSPTHLIKTRGQQVTLRCSSQSGHNTVSWYQQALGQGPQFIFQYYREEENGRGNFPPRFSGLQFPNYSSELNVNALELDDSALYLCASSLRPRDTEAFFGQGTRLTVV.

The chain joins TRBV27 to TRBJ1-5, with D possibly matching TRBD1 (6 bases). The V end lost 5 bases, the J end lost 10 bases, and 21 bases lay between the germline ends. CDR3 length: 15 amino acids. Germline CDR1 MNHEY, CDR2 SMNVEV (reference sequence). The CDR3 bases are TGTGCCAGCAGTCTTTATCGGACAGATACCGATCCCCAGCATTTT. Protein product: CASSLYRTDTDPQHF.

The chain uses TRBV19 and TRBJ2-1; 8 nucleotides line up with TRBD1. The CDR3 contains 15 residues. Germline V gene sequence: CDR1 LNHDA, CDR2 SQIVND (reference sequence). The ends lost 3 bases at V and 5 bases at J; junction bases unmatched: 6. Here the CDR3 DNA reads TGTGCCAGTAGTATCGGGGACAGGACAGACAATGAGCAGTTCTTC. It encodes CASSIGDRTDNEQFF.

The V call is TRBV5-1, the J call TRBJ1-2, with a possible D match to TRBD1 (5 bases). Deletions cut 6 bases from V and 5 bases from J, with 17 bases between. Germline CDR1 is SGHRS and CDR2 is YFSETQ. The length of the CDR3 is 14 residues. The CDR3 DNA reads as TGCGCCAGCACCCCCCGGGGGAGTAATTATGGCTACACCTTC. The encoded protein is CASTPRGSNYGYTF.